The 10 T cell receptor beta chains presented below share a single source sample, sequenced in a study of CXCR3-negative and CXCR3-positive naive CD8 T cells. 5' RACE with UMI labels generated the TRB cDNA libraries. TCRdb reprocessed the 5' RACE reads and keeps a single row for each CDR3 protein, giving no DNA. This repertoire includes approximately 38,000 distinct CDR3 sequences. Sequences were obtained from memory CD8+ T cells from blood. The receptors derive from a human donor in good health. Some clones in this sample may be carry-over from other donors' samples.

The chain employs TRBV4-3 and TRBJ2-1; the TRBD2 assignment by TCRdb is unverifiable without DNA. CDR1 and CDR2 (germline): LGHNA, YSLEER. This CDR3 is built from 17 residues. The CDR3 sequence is CASSQDFLASGVNEQFF.

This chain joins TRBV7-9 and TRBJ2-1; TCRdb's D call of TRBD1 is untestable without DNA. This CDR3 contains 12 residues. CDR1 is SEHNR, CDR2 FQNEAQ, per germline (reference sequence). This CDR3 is CASSRDLNEQFF.

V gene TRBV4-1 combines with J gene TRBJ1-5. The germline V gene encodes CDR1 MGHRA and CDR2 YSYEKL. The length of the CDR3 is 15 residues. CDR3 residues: CASSQGHDSNQPQHF.

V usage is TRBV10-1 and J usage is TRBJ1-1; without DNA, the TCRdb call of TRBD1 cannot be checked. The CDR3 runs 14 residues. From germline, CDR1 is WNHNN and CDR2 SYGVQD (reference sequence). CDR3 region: CASSLGAMNTEAFF.

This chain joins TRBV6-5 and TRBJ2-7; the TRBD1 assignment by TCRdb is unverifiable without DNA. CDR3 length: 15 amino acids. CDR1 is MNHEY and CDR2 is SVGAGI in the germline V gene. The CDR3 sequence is CASSYYGTGLSEQYF.

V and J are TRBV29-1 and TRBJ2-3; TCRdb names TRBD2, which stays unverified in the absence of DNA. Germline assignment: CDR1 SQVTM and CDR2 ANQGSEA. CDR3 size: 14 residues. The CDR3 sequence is CSVVSEPSTDTQYF.

This chain's CDR3 is CATRGERELENNEQFF. The chain uses TRBV6-6 and TRBJ2-1; there is no DNA to check the TCRdb D call of TRBD1. Germline assignment: CDR1 MNHNY and CDR2 SVGAGI (reference sequence). CDR3 size: 16 residues.

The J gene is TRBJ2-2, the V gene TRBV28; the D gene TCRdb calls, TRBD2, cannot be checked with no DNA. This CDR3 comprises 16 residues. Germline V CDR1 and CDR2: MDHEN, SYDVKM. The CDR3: CASSFGLAGGIGELFF.

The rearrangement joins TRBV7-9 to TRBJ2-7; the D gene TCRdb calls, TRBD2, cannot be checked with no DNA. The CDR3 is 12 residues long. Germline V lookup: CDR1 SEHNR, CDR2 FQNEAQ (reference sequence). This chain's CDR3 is CASSSPTREQYF.

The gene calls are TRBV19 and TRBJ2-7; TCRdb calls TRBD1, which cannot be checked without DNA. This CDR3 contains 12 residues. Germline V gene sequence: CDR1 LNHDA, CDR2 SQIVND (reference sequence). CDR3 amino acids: CASGQGNYEQYF.